A selection of T cell receptor beta chains follows, all from one sample in a study of cytomegalovirus exposure and HLA in healthy donors. Method: immunoSEQ multiplex PCR; TCRdb's copy keeps in-frame clones and lacks some. The sample holds around 140,000 clones, under 75% seen once. The sample comprised PBMCs. The receptors originated from a woman in her forties in good health and CMV-seronegative. Both conserved end residues are part of each CDR3. A D gene is named only where the DNA matches it firmly. Not all rows give a size; the values are once, few, many and, for expanded clones, a class.

- TRBJ1-1 TRBV10-3 14 - TGTGCCATCAGTGAAGGGCAGGGGAACACTGAAGCTTTCTTT CAISEGQGNTEAFF
- TRBJ2-2 TRBV9 16 - TGTGCCAGCAGCGTAGGGGCGGGACGCTTCACCGGGGAGCTGTTTTTT CASSVGAGRFTGELFF
few TRBJ1-2 TRBV10-3 20 - TGTGCCATCACCCCCCGGAACCTGACGGACACCAGACCTGCTAACTATGGCTACACCTTC CAITPRNLTDTRPANYGYTF
- TRBJ1-1 TRBV5-4 15 - TGTGCCAGCAGCCCACCACTGGGAGCAAACACTGAAGCTTTCTTT CASSPPLGANTEAFF
- TRBJ1-2 TRBV13 14 - TGTGCCAGCAGCTTATCCGGGGGTTCCTATGGCTACACCTTC CASSLSGGSYGYTF
- TRBJ1-2 TRBV7-9 14 - TGTGCCAGCAGCTTAGACCGGGGGGCGAATGGCTACACCTTC CASSLDRGANGYTF
- TRBJ2-1 TRBV6-6 15 - TGTGCCAGCAGTTATTCTGACAGCTACTACAATGAGCAGTTCTTC CASSYSDSYYNEQFF
once TRBJ2-3 TRBV7-2 18 - TGTGCCAGCAGCTTAGCGGTCAGACTGGCTGGCAGCACAGATACGCAGTATTTT CASSLAVRLAGSTDTQYF
- TRBJ1-2 TRBV14 13 TRBD1 TGTGCCAGCAGCCCAGGACAGGAGTATGGCTACACCTTC CASSPGQEYGYTF
- TRBJ2-2 TRBV10-3 21 TRBD2 TGTGCCATCAGTGAGTCTAGGGGACTAGCGGGGAAAAACTCGAACACCGGGGAGCTGTTTTTT CAISESRGLAGKNSNTGELFF
- TRBJ1-4 TRBV18 15 TRBD1 TGTGCCAGCTCACCGCCGGGACAGGGGGGTGAAAAACTGTTTTTT CASSPPGQGGEKLFF
- TRBJ2-1 TRBV7-6 17 TRBD1 TGTGCCAGCAGCTTAGAAGAGGCAGGGGGATACCACAATGAGCAGTTCTTC CASSLEEAGGYHNEQFF
few TRBJ2-7 TRBV5-4 14 TRBD1 TGTGCCAGCAGCTCGACACAGGGGATGGGGGAGCAGTACTTC CASSSTQGMGEQYF
- TRBJ2-5 TRBV7-7 15 - TGTGCCAGCACACAAGGGGTCACCGTCCAAGAGACCCAGTACTTC CASTQGVTVQETQYF
- TRBJ1-1 TRBV5-1 14 - TGCGCCAGCAGACCTGAGCTGGCGAGGACTGAAGCTTTCTTT CASRPELARTEAFF
- TRBJ1-6 TRBV25-1 12 - TGTGCCACCGGGCAGGGTGCCTCACCCCTCCACTTT CATGQGASPLHF
- TRBJ1-6 TRBV30 16 - TGTGCCTGGAGGGGGACACCCCACTCCTATAATTCACCCCTCCACTTT CAWRGTPHSYNSPLHF
once TRBJ2-3 TRBV6-1 16 TRBD2 TGTGCCAGCAGTGCCCGCGGTAGCGGGGTCACAGATACGCAGTATTTT CASSARGSGVTDTQYF
once TRBJ1-2 TRBV4-1 15 - TGCGCCAGCAGCCAAGATATAGTCATCAGGGATGGCTACACCTTT CASSQDIVIRDGYTF
- TRBJ2-5 TRBV7-7 13 - TGTGCCAGCAGCCCAGTGCGGAAAGAGACCCAGTACTTC CASSPVRKETQYF
once TRBJ1-3 TRBV7-6 15 TRBD1 TGTGCCAGCAGCCTACAGGGGCGCGAAGGAAACACCATATATTTT CASSLQGREGNTIYF
- TRBJ1-1 TRBV27 15 - TGTGCCAGCAGCACAGGGTATCGAGTTAACACTGAAGCTTTCTTT CASSTGYRVNTEAFF
few TRBJ1-1 TRBV25-1 12 - TGTGCCAGCACCGGAGGGGTCACTGAAGCTTTCTTT CASTGGVTEAFF
- TRBJ1-5 TRBV29-1 12 - TGCAGCGTTGTATTGAGCAATCAGCCCCAGCATTTT CSVVLSNQPQHF
- TRBJ1-1 TRBV25-1 14 TRBD1 TGTGCCAGCAGTGAGGACAGGGTGGCCACTGAAGCTTTCTTT CASSEDRVATEAFF
- TRBJ1-1 TRBV6-5 13 TRBD1 TGTGCCAGCAGTCGCAGGGGGGATACTGAAGCTTTCTTT CASSRRGDTEAFF
- TRBJ2-1 TRBV21-1 19 - TGTGCCAGCAGCAAACCTGATCCGGGACAGTCCTCAGGGGTCAATGAGCAGTTCTTC CASSKPDPGQSSGVNEQFF
few TRBJ2-1 TRBV7-9 15 - TGTGCCAGCAGCTTAGCGGGGGGGCCGAGGTATGAGCAGTTCTTC CASSLAGGPRYEQFF
- TRBJ1-6 TRBV5-4 15 - TGTGCCAGCACCACGGGAGGGGGAGGGAATTCACCCCTCCACTTT CASTTGGGGNSPLHF